This TCR beta chain was profiled in a study of blood T cell repertoires in COVID-19. Study-level information: The study drew acute and convalescent COVID-19 samples from the United States, Italy and Spain. Sources were T cells, B-cell-depleted T cells, or PBMCs; the material itself was cDNA or gDNA.

The germline gives CDR1 SQVTM, CDR2 ANQGSEA. J lost 7 bases, V lost 4 bases, and 10 bases had no gene match. The CDR3 is 14 residues long. In the authors' methods: Amplified reference gene primers provided the basis for estimating nucleated cell counts. Repertoires were generated with immunoSEQ multiplex PCR, while TCRdb's copy carries only in-frame clones and drops some. V and J calls and clone size follow that table, whereas D and trimming were derived from the DNA. This sample has fewer than 200,000 clones, with about 81% found just once. The specimen sequenced was peripheral blood. The chain employs TRBV29-1 and TRBJ2-7; 10 positions match TRBD1. The TCR comes from a woman between 65 and 79 years old with acute or convalescent COVID-19. CDR3 residues: CSVVFGDRGGEQYF. CDR3 sequence (DNA): TGCAGCGTTGTATTTGGGGACAGGGGAGGGGAGCAGTACTTC.